This record covers a single T cell receptor (beta chain). What it recognizes is unknown. This specimen belongs to a study of T-cell reconstitution after alpha-beta-depleted transplantation in children. Overall study results and limits: Where alpha-beta T cells came from about two months after transplant was reportedly several hundred expanded graft clones. Counts and diversity of T cells one year after transplant came mostly from newly produced T cells.

As it was prepared, the TCRbeta library received unique molecular identifiers. TCRdb reprocessed the PCR reads via MiXCR and lists one record per CDR3 protein. The sample includes a few hundred thousand distinct CDR3 sequences, around 13% of them seen just once. The receptor comes from a male patient aged 10 to 17 who had a stem cell transplant for acute myeloid leukemia, so the T cells may come from the graft donor. This material consisted of PBMCs, mostly from graft donor cells, taken 360 days after TCRalphabeta/CD19-depleted stem cell transplant.

CDR3 DNA: TGCGCCAGCAGGTCCGGGACCGCCAGCACCGGGGAGCTGTTTTTT. Translation gives CASRSGTASTGELFF. V is TRBV4-1 and J is TRBJ2-2; D tentatively fits TRBD1 or TRBD2 (5 bases each). CDR1 is MGHRA, CDR2 YSYEKL, per germline. V lost 6 bases to trimming and J lost 4 bases, with 15 bases between them. The length of the CDR3 is 15 residues.